This T cell receptor (beta chain) was observed in a study of PD-1 blockade in classical Hodgkin lymphoma. All the patients suffered relapse after autologous stem cell transplantation, and brentuximab vedotin exposure differed. Thawed PBMCs yielded CD4+ T cells through magnetic negative selection. General observations from the study: Complete responders possessed baseline diversity comparable to newly diagnosed patients.

Details on this clone: Its antigen is undetermined.

The table came from immunoSEQ multiplex PCR; TCRdb's copy has only in-frame clones and leaves some out. In the table there are some 2,500 clones, about 86% of which are singletons. CDR1 is SQVTM, CDR2 ANQGSEA, per germline. Trimming cost V 6 bases and J 9 bases; bases outside gene matches: 11. CDR3 length equals 12 residues. The chain couples TRBV29-1 to TRBJ2-7; 7 nucleotides line up with TRBD2. This material consisted of CD4+ T cells from blood, taken at baseline. The TCR was taken from a human donor with classical Hodgkin lymphoma. The CDR3 sequence: CSVLGGLNRQYF. CDR3 coding DNA: TGCAGCGTCCTCGGGGGGTTGAATCGGCAGTACTTC.